Below are 23 T cell receptor beta chains sequenced from a single sample in a study of OX40 agonist ivuxolimab in advanced cancers. Generated by immunoSEQ multiplex PCR, the TCRdb table keeps only in-frame clones and is missing some. Altogether under 85,000 clones are present, 90% to 95% being singletons, with the ten largest covering roughly 9.6%. This material consisted of CD4+ or CD8+ T cells sorted from blood, taken in a trial of the OX40 agonist ivuxolimab. These receptors were obtained from an adult with an advanced solid tumor such as melanoma, head and neck, liver or kidney cancer.

This clone was recorded only once. The V call is TRBV23-1, the J call TRBJ2-1; 10 bases line up with TRBD2. TRBV23-1 is an ORF; its function is uncertain. V lost 6 bases, J lost 6 bases, and 5 bases stayed unmatched. The CDR3 is made up of 14 amino acids. For the CDR3, the DNA is TGCGCCAGCAGAAAGGGACTAGCGCTCAATGAGCAGTTCTTC. Translated: CASRKGLALNEQFF.

The gene calls are TRBV7-3 and TRBJ2-5, with a tentative D call TRBD2 (5 bases). Per the germline V gene, CDR1 is SGHTA and CDR2 is FQGTGA. The CDR3 is 15 amino acids. V was clipped by 0 bases and J by 5 bases, with 13 bases between them. CDR3 sequence: CASSLTAATWETQYF. CDR3 nucleotides: TGTGCCAGCAGCTTAACAGCGGCGACCTGGGAGACCCAGTACTTC.

This chain links TRBV28 with TRBJ1-3; 10 bases map to TRBD1. V shed 5 bases and J 4 bases; nucleotides not matched to a gene: 17. This CDR3 region has 19 residues. Germline V lookup: CDR1 MDHEN, CDR2 SYDVKM. The DNA for the CDR3 is TGTGCCAGCAGTACAGAGGACAGGGGGACCCTGACTTACGGAAACACCATATATTTT. Translating gives CASSTEDRGTLTYGNTIYF.

V and J are TRBV9 and TRBJ2-7; 8 bases fit TRBD2. V shed 2 bases, J shed 4 bases, and the junction held 8 bases outside the gene matches. Per the germline V gene, CDR1 is SGDLS and CDR2 is YYNGEE. The CDR3 has 15 amino acids. CDR3 residues: CASSVSSGSGYEQYF. The CDR3 bases are TGTGCCAGCAGCGTCTCCAGCGGGAGCGGGTACGAGCAGTACTTC.

The chain joins TRBV7-9 to TRBJ1-1, with D unclear. In germline, CDR1 is SEHNR, CDR2 FQNEAQ (reference sequence). Between the trimmed V and J ends, which lost 2 bases and 1 base, there was a span of 14 bases. This CDR3 comprises 16 residues. The CDR3 nucleotides read TGTGCCAGCAGCTTACCCCGGGATCTCGGGAACACTGAAGCTTTCTTT. Its translation: CASSLPRDLGNTEAFF.

The chain uses TRBV7-8 and TRBJ1-2, with 9 bases aligning to TRBD1. This CDR3 is built from 13 residues. Per the germline V gene, CDR1 is SGHVS and CDR2 is FQNEAQ. With V trimmed by 5 bases and J by 8 bases, 6 bases remained unmatched. The CDR3 nucleotides read TGTGCCAGCAGCCCGGGACAGGGAGGAGGCTACACCTTC. Protein product: CASSPGQGGGYTF.

The CDR3 sequence is CASSLGRERDTQYF. CDR3 DNA sequence: TGCGCCAGCAGCTTGGGAAGGGAACGAGATACGCAGTATTTT. This chain connects TRBV5-1 to TRBJ2-3; D is unclear. The germline V gene has CDR1 SGHRS and CDR2 YFSETQ. This CDR3 is 14 amino acids long. Trimming took 0 bases from V and 5 from J, leaving 10 bases between them.

CDR3 region: CASSDRSRQTTYEQYF. CDR3 nucleotides: TGTGCCAGCAGTGATCGGTCGCGGCAAACAACCTACGAGCAGTACTTC. The J gene is TRBJ2-7, the V gene TRBV6-1; unclear D gene. The V gene's germline CDR1 is MNHNS and CDR2 SASEGT. V was clipped by 3 bases and J by 2 bases, with 17 bases between them. The CDR3 has 16 residues.

The chain couples TRBV9 to TRBJ2-1; 10 positions match TRBD2. The CDR3 is made up of 18 amino acids. CDR1 is SGDLS, CDR2 YYNGEE, per germline. The V gene end was trimmed by 2 bases and the J gene end by 8 bases; junction bases not matched to a gene: 16. CDR3 coding DNA: TGTGCCAGCAGCGTGGGGTTGGGGCTAGCGGGAGTCGGGGATGAGCAGTTCTTC. Amino acids: CASSVGLGLAGVGDEQFF.

The rearrangement links TRBV13 to TRBJ2-1; D gene unclear. CDR1 is PRHDT and CDR2 is FYEKMQ in the germline V gene (reference sequence). This CDR3 is 13 amino acids long. V was cut by 1 base and J by 10 bases, with 11 bases left in between. CDR3 sequence reads: CASSLAPDEEQFF. The CDR3 DNA reads TGTGCCAGCAGCTTAGCCCCTGACGAGGAGCAGTTCTTC.

The rearrangement joins TRBV28 to TRBJ1-1; D may be TRBD1 (5 bases). V was pared by 7 bases and J by 5 bases, with 8 bases between. This CDR3 comprises 11 residues. CDR1 MDHEN and CDR2 SYDVKM come from the germline V gene. Here the CDR3 DNA reads TGTGCCAGCAACGGGGGGACTGAAGCTTTCTTT. Its translation is CASNGGTEAFF.

The chain joins TRBV19 to TRBJ2-7, with no clear D. Germline loops: CDR1 LNHDA, CDR2 SQIVND (reference sequence). Between the trimmed V and J ends, which lost 1 base and 1 base, there was a span of 11 bases. This CDR3 has 15 residues. DNA of the CDR3: TGTGCCAGTAGTATAGGCCTCGGCAATTCCTACGAGCAGTACTTC. It translates to CASSIGLGNSYEQYF.

V usage is TRBV7-9 and J usage is TRBJ2-2, with 12 positions matching TRBD2. V trimming: 5 bases; J trimming: 4 bases; junction bases outside the gene matches: 8. Per the germline V gene, CDR1 is SEHNR and CDR2 is FQNEAQ (reference sequence). CDR3 length: 17 residues. CDR3 sequence reads: CASSQRLAGVRTGELFF. CDR3 DNA: TGTGCCAGCAGCCAGAGACTAGCGGGAGTGCGCACCGGGGAGCTGTTTTTT.

The chain uses TRBV7-3 and TRBJ2-7; D gene uncertain. The CDR3 is 13 residues long. V dropped 4 bases and J dropped 5 bases, with 12 bases sitting between them. CDR1 is SGHTA, CDR2 FQGTGA, per germline. CDR3 nucleotides: TGTGCCAGCAGCTATACCGGGCTCCACGAGCAGTACTTC. It codes for CASSYTGLHEQYF.

The chain carries TRBV7-9 and TRBJ2-7; 13 nucleotides match TRBD2. Germline V CDR1 and CDR2: SEHNR, FQNEAQ (reference sequence). The V and J ends lost 5 bases and 5 bases, in that order; junction bases with no gene match: 3. The CDR3 extends over 14 amino acids. CDR3 sequence: CASSGTSGNDEQYF. The CDR3 DNA reads TGTGCCAGCAGCGGGACTAGCGGGAACGACGAGCAGTACTTC.

The sample holds one count of this clone. The chain carries TRBV6-5 and TRBJ2-7; D tentatively reads TRBD1 or TRBD2 (5 bases each). The V end was cut by 8 bases, the J end by 4 bases, with 21 bases between. CDR1 MNHEY and CDR2 SVGAGI come from the germline V gene. The length of the CDR3 is 15 residues. The CDR3 loop reads CASERGSGLSYEQYF. The CDR3 bases are TGTGCCAGCGAGAGGGGTTCAGGGTTATCTTACGAGCAGTACTTC.

CDR3: CASSPQGTASTDTQYF. The CDR3 DNA follows: TGCGCCAGCAGCCCACAAGGGACCGCCAGCACAGATACGCAGTATTTT. The chain is built from TRBV5-1 and TRBJ2-3, with D possibly being TRBD1 or TRBD2 (5 bases each). This CDR3 region has 16 residues. V was pared by 4 bases and J by 0 bases, with 15 bases between. Germline V lookup: CDR1 SGHRS, CDR2 YFSETQ.

The genes are TRBV27 and TRBJ1-4; 9 positions agree with TRBD1. Trimming removed 7 bases from V and 8 bases from J; junction bases left unmatched: 8. Germline CDR1 and CDR2: MNHEY and SMNVEV (reference sequence). This CDR3 has 14 residues. CDR3 sequence (DNA): TGTGCCAGCAAGGTAACAGGGGGCGGCGAAAAACTGTTTTTT. Its protein product is CASKVTGGGEKLFF.

CDR3 amino acids: CASSLNSGEQFF. The CDR3 DNA reads TGTGCCAGCAGCTTAAACTCGGGGGAGCAGTTCTTC. The chain has TRBV7-3 and TRBJ2-1; a weak D match, TRBD2 (5 bases). Germline V gives CDR1 SGHTA, CDR2 FQGTGA. The CDR3 covers 12 residues. V was cut by 1 base and J by 10 bases, with 8 bases left in between.

The rearrangement uses TRBV4-2 and TRBJ2-1, with TRBD2 as a possible D gene (5 bases). There are 16 residues in the CDR3. V lost 0 bases and J 0 bases, leaving 9 bases between the germline ends. Germline V lookup: CDR1 LGHNA, CDR2 YNFKEQ. In DNA, the CDR3 is TGTGCCAGCAGCCAAGACCGGGGAAGCTCCTACAATGAGCAGTTCTTC. It yields the protein CASSQDRGSSYNEQFF.

The V call is TRBV9, the J call TRBJ2-1, with D possibly being TRBD1 (6 bases). The CDR3 is 16 residues long. Germline V CDR1 and CDR2: SGDLS, YYNGEE. Trimming pared 0 bases from V and 0 bases from J, leaving 10 bases between. The CDR3 DNA is TGTGCCAGCAGCGTAGATGGGGGCCACTCCTACAATGAGCAGTTCTTC. Translated, it gives CASSVDGGHSYNEQFF.

The chain has TRBV27 and TRBJ2-1; D remains ambiguous. Germline V gene data show CDR1 as MNHEY and CDR2 as SMNVEV (reference sequence). The V and J ends lost 3 bases and 2 bases respectively, with 8 bases between them. CDR3 size: 14 residues. The CDR3 sequence: CASSFKAPYNEQFF. In DNA, the CDR3 is TGTGCCAGCAGTTTCAAGGCCCCCTACAATGAGCAGTTCTTC.

This chain links TRBV29-1 with TRBJ1-5; weak D call: TRBD1 (5 bases). The CDR3 length is 15 residues. Trimming left V 2 bases short and J 5 bases short, with 16 bases between. CDR1 is SQVTM, CDR2 ANQGSEA, per germline. CDR3 sequence (DNA): TGCAGCGTTGAATCTTCACGGGGCTCCGATCAGCCCCAGCATTTT. Its protein is CSVESSRGSDQPQHF. Full variable domain (remainder filled in from reference TRBV29-1 and TRBJ1-5): SAVISQKPSRDICQRGTSLTIQCQVDSQVTMMFWYRQQPGQSLTLIATANQGSEATYESGFVIDKFPISRPNLTFSTLTVSNMSPEDSSIYLCSVESSRGSDQPQHFGDGTRLSIL.